A single sample is the source of the 2 T cell receptor beta chains below, sequenced in a study of T cell responses to AZD1222 COVID-19 vaccine. TCRdb's copy holds only in-frame clones and misses some; the assay was immunoSEQ multiplex PCR. The sample holds more than 85,000 clones; roughly 90% are singletons and the top ten take 2.5%. This material consisted of peripheral blood, taken 28 days after the second AZD1222 dose. The source of these receptors is an adult who received the AZD1222 COVID-19 vaccine.

This chain links TRBV2 with TRBJ2-2, with 9 bases that match TRBD2. The CDR3 covers 17 residues. Unmatched junction bases numbered 12, after V lost 6 bases and J lost 4 bases. Germline lookup yields CDR1 SNHLY and CDR2 FYNNEI. The CDR3 sequence: CASRMPRGGAGTGELFF. The CDR3 DNA reads TGTGCCAGCAGGATGCCTCGCGGGGGGGCGGGCACCGGGGAGCTGTTTTTT.

This clone came up once. Written as DNA, the CDR3 is TGTGCCAGCTCACCGAGGGTTGCAGGAAACACCATATATTTT. It encodes CASSPRVAGNTIYF. This chain links TRBV18 with TRBJ1-3; unclear D gene. The V gene's germline CDR1 is KGHSH and CDR2 LQKENI. This CDR3 region has 14 residues. Trimming shortened V by 3 bases and J by 4 bases, and 10 bases separated the two germline ends. Filled out from reference TRBV18 and TRBJ1-3, the complete variable domain reads NAGVMQNPRHLVRRRGQEARLRCSPMKGHSHVYWYRQLPEEGLKFMVYLQKENIIDESGMPKERFSAEFPKEGPSILRIQQVVRGDSAAYFCASSPRVAGNTIYFGEGSWLTVV.